This record concerns one TCR beta chain sequence. Its antigen is as yet unknown. This sample is part of a study of early T cells in non-severe SARS-CoV-2 infection. Study at large: The chains were unpaired, and the sequenced material was bulk RNA from unsorted whole blood. Broader study findings: Matching against VDJdb likely underestimated virus-specific expansions, favoring anti-spike CD8.

The CDR3 spans 16 residues. Germline CDR1 and CDR2: MDHEN and SYDVKM. Each cDNA molecule carried a unique molecular identifier. Each CDR3 protein is one row after TCRdb ran MiXCR on the 5' RACE reads. The sample shows some 35,000 distinct CDR3 sequences, 3.9% of them seen only once. The chain combines TRBV28 with TRBJ2-3; a possible D gene is TRBD1 (5 bases). The tail of the sequence fits TRBJ1-5 better, so the J call may be wrong. The origin of this receptor is an adult who was a healthcare worker with PCR-confirmed SARS-CoV-2 infection or an uninfected control (not recorded which). Sequenced input: whole blood. The CDR3 DNA reads TGTGCCAGCAGTCTAACGGGACTAGGGAGCACAGATACGCAGCATTTT. Protein sequence: CASSLTGLGSTDTQHF.